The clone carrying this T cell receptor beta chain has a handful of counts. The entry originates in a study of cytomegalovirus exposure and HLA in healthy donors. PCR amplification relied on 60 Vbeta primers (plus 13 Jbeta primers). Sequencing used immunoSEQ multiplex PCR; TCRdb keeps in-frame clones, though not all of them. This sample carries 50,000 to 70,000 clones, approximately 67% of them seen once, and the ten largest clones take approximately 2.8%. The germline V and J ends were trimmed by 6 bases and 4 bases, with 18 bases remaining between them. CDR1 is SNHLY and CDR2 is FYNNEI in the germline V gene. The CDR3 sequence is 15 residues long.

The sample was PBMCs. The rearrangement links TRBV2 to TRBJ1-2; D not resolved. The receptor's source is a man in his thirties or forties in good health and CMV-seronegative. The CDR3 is CASRVLGPQLYGYTF. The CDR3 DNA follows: TGTGCCAGCAGAGTTCTAGGTCCCCAGCTCTATGGCTACACCTTC.